Sequencing of this T cell receptor beta chain was carried out in a study of cytomegalovirus exposure and HLA in healthy donors. Study-level results: With high specificity and sensitivity, the classifier reportedly diagnosed cytomegalovirus status.

As to this clone: No antigen is known for it.

This CDR3 contains 13 residues. V shed 3 bases, J shed 2 bases, and the junction held 0 bases outside the gene matches. From germline, CDR1 is MNHEY and CDR2 SMNVEV (reference sequence). Repertoires were generated with immunoSEQ multiplex PCR, while TCRdb's copy carries only in-frame clones and drops some. The table has roughly 150,000 clones, about 87% seen once. Material for sequencing was PBMCs. The source of this sequence is a man between 18 and 35 years old in good health and CMV-seropositive. V is TRBV27 and J is TRBJ1-2; 7 bases fit TRBD1. DNA for the CDR3: TGTGCCAGCAGTTTGGACAGGAACTATGGCTACACCTTC. It translates to CASSLDRNYGYTF.